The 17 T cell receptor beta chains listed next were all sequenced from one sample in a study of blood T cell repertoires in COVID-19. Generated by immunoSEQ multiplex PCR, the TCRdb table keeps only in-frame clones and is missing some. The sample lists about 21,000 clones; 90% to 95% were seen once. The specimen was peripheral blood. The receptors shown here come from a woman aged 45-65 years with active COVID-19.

DNA for the CDR3: TGTGCCAGCAGCTTAGAGCCGGGGACCTACGAGCAGTACTTC. Translation: CASSLEPGTYEQYF. The genes are TRBV11-2 and TRBJ2-7; D perhaps matches TRBD2 (5 bases). CDR1 is SGHAT, CDR2 FQNNGV, per germline. The CDR3 length is 14 residues. The V end was cut by 0 bases, the J end by 2 bases, with 8 bases between.

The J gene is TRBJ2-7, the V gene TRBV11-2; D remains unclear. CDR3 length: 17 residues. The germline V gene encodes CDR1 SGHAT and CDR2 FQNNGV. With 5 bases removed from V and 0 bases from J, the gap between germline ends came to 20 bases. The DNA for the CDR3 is TGTGCCAGCAGCCCCGGTTCGACTCCGTTAAGCTCCTACGAGCAGTACTTC. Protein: CASSPGSTPLSSYEQYF. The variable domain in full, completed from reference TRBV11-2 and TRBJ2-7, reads EAGVAQSPRYKIIEKRQSVAFWCNPISGHATLYWYQQILGQGPKLLIQFQNNGVVDDSQLPKDRFSAERLKGVDSTLKIQPAKLEDSAVYLCASSPGSTPLSSYEQYFGPGTRLTVT.

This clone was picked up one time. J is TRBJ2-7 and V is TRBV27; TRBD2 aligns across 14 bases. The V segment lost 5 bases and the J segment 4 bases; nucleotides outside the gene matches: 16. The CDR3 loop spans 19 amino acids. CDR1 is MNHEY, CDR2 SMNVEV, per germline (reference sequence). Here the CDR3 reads CASSLRTSGRRGSYYEQYF. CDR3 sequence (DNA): TGTGCCAGCAGTCTGCGGACTAGCGGGAGGAGGGGGTCGTATTACGAGCAGTACTTC.

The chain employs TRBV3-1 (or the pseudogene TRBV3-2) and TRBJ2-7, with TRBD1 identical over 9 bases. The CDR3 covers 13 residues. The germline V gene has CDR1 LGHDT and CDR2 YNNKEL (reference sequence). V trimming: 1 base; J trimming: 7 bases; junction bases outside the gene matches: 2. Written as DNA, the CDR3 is TGTGCCAGCAGCCAAGTGACAGGGGGAGAGCAGTACTTC. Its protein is CASSQVTGGEQYF.

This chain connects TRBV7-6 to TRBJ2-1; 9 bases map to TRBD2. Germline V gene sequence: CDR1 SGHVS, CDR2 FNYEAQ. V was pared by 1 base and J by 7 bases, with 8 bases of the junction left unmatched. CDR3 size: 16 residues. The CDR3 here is CASSLELAGRRNEQFF. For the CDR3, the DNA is TGTGCCAGCAGCTTAGAACTAGCGGGCCGTCGGAATGAGCAGTTCTTC.

CDR3 region: CASSPLGAGETQYF. The CDR3 DNA is TGTGCCAGCAGCCCCCTTGGGGCCGGAGAGACCCAGTACTTC. The chain carries TRBV9 and TRBJ2-5; possible D gene TRBD1, 5 bases. Trimming pared 4 bases from V and 4 bases from J, leaving 14 bases between. Germline CDR1 reads SGDLS; CDR2 reads YYNGEE. There are 14 residues in the CDR3.

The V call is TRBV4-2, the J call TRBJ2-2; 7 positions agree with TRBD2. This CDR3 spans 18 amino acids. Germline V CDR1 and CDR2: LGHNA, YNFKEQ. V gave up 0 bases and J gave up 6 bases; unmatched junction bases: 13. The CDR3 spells CASSQDGGGASLAGELFF. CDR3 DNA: TGTGCCAGCAGCCAAGATGGGGGAGGGGCTAGCCTGGCCGGGGAGCTGTTTTTT.

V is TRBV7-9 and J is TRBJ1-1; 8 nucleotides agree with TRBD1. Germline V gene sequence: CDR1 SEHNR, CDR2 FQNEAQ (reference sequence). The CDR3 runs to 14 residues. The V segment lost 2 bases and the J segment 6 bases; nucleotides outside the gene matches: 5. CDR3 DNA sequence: TGTGCCAGCAGCTTAACGCAGGGGGCACCTGAAGCTTTCTTT. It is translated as CASSLTQGAPEAFF. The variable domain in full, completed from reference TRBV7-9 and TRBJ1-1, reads DTGVSQNPRHKITKRGQNVTFRCDPISEHNRLYWYRQTLGQGPEFLTYFQNEAQLEKSRLLSDRFSAERPKGSFSTLEIQRTEQGDSAMYLCASSLTQGAPEAFFGQGTRLTVV.

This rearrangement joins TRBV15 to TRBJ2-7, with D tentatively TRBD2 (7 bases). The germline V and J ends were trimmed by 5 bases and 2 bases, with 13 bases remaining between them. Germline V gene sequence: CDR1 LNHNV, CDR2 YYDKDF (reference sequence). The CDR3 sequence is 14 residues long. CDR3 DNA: TGTGCCACCAGCCCCCGGGGGGACACCTACGAGCAGTACTTC. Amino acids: CATSPRGDTYEQYF.

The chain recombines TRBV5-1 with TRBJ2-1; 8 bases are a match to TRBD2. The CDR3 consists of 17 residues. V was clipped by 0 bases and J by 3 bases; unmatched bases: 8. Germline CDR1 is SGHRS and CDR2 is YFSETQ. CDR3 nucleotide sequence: TGCGCCAGCAGCTTGGAGGGGACGGGAGGGCGCTACAATGAGCAGTTCTTC. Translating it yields CASSLEGTGGRYNEQFF.

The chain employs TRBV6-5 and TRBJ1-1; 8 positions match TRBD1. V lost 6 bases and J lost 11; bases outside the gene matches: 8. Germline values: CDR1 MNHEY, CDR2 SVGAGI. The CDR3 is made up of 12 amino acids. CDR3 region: CASRSDRDVAFF. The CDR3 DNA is TGTGCCAGCAGATCGGACAGGGATGTCGCTTTCTTT.

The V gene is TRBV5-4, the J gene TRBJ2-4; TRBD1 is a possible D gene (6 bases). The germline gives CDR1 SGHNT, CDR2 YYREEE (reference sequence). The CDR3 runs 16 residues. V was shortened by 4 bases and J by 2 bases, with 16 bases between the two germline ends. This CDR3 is CASSVGGTGPKNIQYF. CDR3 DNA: TGTGCCAGCAGCGTAGGGGGTACGGGACCCAAAAACATTCAGTACTTC.

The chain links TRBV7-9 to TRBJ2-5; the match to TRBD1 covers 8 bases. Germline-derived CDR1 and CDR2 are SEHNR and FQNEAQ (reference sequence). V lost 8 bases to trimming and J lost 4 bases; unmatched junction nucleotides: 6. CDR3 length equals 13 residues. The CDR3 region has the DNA TGTGCCAGCCTACAGGGGGTTGGAGAGACCCAGTACTTC. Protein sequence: CASLQGVGETQYF.

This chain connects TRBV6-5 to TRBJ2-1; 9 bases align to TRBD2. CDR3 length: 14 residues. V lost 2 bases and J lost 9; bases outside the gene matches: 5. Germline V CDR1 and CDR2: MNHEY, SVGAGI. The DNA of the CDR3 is TGTGCCAGCAGTTACGCGGGAGGGCGTAGTGAGCAGTTCTTC. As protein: CASSYAGGRSEQFF.

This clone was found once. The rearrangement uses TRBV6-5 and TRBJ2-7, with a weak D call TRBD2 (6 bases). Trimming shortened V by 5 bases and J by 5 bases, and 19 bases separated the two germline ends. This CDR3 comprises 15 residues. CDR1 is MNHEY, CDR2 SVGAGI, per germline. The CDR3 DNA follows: TGTGCCAGCAGTCCGTTGGGATTGGGGGGTAACGAGCAGTACTTC. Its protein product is CASSPLGLGGNEQYF.

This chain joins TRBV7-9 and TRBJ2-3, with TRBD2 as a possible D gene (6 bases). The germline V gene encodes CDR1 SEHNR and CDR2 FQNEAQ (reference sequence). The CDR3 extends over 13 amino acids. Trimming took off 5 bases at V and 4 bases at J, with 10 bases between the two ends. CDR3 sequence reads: CASSPWGADTQYF. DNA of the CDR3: TGTGCCAGCAGCCCCTGGGGGGCAGATACGCAGTATTTT.

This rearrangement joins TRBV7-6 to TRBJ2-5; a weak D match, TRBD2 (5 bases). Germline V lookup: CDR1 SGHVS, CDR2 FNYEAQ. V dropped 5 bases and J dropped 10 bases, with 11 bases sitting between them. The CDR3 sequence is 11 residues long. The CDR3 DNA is TGTGCCAGCAGCCCTTCTCGGGACCAGTACTTC. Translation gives CASSPSRDQYF.